These T cell receptor beta chains were read from a single sample in a study of blood T cell repertoires in COVID-19. The protocol was immunoSEQ multiplex PCR, while the TCRdb copy is restricted to in-frame clones and leaves out a portion. The sample has around 80,000 clones; about 80% are singletons. The sequenced material came from peripheral blood. All receptors derive from a woman aged 70 to 79 with acute or convalescent COVID-19. The CDR3 runs from the conserved cysteine through the conserved F or W. D genes are given only for firm matches. Clone size is stated in some rows and not others, as once, few, many or a class when expanded.

>TRBV7-2|-|-|TRBJ2-1
CASSLVGGPSYNEQFF
TGTGCCAGCAGCTTGGTCGGGGGTCCCTCCTACAATGAGCAGTTCTTC
>TRBV19|-|TRBD1|TRBJ1-2
CASSIGVDRGNYGYTF
TGTGCCAGTAGTATCGGAGTAGACAGGGGGAACTATGGCTACACCTTC
>TRBV3-1/TRBV3-2|-|-|TRBJ1-2
CASSHRSSYGYTF
TGTGCCAGCAGCCACCGGTCCTCCTATGGCTACACCTTC
>TRBV7-8|-|-|TRBJ1-1
CASSSVRGTEAFF
TGTGCCAGCAGCTCTGTGCGGGGCACTGAAGCTTTCTTT
>TRBV2|-|TRBD2|TRBJ2-7
CASSQPGLVVENEQYF
TGTGCCAGCAGCCAACCGGGACTAGTAGTTGAAAACGAGCAGTACTTC
>TRBV7-9|-|TRBD2|TRBJ2-3
CASSPRGAGGLDTQYF
TGTGCCAGCAGCCCCCGAGGAGCGGGGGGGCTAGATACGCAGTATTTT
>TRBV5-4|-|-|TRBJ2-7
CASSPIGEPSYEQYF
TGTGCCAGCAGCCCAATAGGGGAACCCTCCTACGAGCAGTACTTC
>TRBV18|-|-|TRBJ1-3
CASSPQGGNTIYF
TGTGCCAGCTCACCACAGGGGGGAAACACCATATATTTT
>TRBV5-8|once|-|TRBJ2-5
CASSLWQGPEQETQYF
TGTGCCAGCAGCTTGTGGCAGGGGCCTGAACAAGAGACCCAGTACTTC
>TRBV2|-|TRBD1|TRBJ2-1
CASEGTGPLNEQFF
TGTGCCAGCGAAGGGACAGGCCCTTTAAATGAGCAGTTCTTC
>TRBV7-2|-|-|TRBJ2-7
CASSQDRRREQYF
TGTGCCAGCAGCCAAGACAGGCGGAGGGAGCAGTACTTC
>TRBV27|-|-|TRBJ1-1
CASSRPQGKDTEAFF
TGTGCCAGCAGTAGACCACAGGGAAAGGACACTGAAGCTTTCTTT
>TRBV7-2|-|TRBD1|TRBJ1-1
CASSTRTGKGTEAFF
TGTGCCAGCAGCACAAGGACAGGGAAAGGCACTGAAGCTTTCTTT
>TRBV18|-|TRBD2|TRBJ2-5
CASSLRRGVQETQYF
TGTGCCAGCTCCCTTAGGCGGGGGGTCCAAGAGACCCAGTACTTC
>TRBV6-5|-|-|TRBJ1-1
CASKWGDRTEAFF
TGTGCCAGCAAATGGGGCGACCGCACTGAAGCTTTCTTT
>TRBV4-3|-|-|TRBJ1-1
CASGRGLMNTEAFF
TGCGCCAGCGGACGAGGACTGATGAACACTGAAGCTTTCTTT
>TRBV19|-|-|TRBJ1-2
CASSIGATDRYGYTF
TGTGCCAGTAGTATAGGGGCGACGGATCGCTATGGCTACACCTTC
>TRBV6-5|-|-|TRBJ1-1
CASSYGRGESTEAFF
TGTGCCAGCAGTTACGGCCGGGGGGAGAGCACTGAAGCTTTCTTT
>TRBV4-3|-|TRBD1|TRBJ2-7
CASSQEPQGVAYEQYF
TGCGCCAGCAGCCAGGAACCACAGGGGGTAGCCTACGAGCAGTACTTC
>TRBV4-3|-|-|TRBJ1-1
CASSQVTLADTEAFF
TGCGCCAGCAGCCAGGTTACTTTAGCGGACACTGAAGCTTTCTTT
>TRBV4-2|-|-|TRBJ2-2
CASSQKFGSGELFF
TGTGCCAGCAGCCAAAAGTTCGGGTCCGGGGAGCTGTTTTTT
>TRBV18|few|TRBD2|TRBJ2-1
CASSSTSGGSSYNEQFF
TGTGCCAGCTCGTCGACTAGCGGGGGAAGCTCCTACAATGAGCAGTTCTTC
>TRBV19|-|-|TRBJ1-1
CASSLGLGNTEAFF
TGTGCCAGTAGTCTTGGACTGGGGAACACTGAAGCTTTCTTT
>TRBV27|-|-|TRBJ2-1
CASSSPGNEQFF
TGTGCCAGCAGTTCCCCCGGGAATGAGCAGTTCTTC
>TRBV19|-|TRBD1|TRBJ1-1
CASTFDRGVNTEAFF
TGTGCCAGTACCTTCGACAGGGGAGTGAACACTGAAGCTTTCTTT
>TRBV4-3|-|-|TRBJ1-1
CASSQAGGRAEAFF
TGCGCCAGCAGCCAAGCCGGGGGGAGGGCTGAAGCTTTCTTT
>TRBV5-1|-|-|TRBJ2-5
CASSLPGGPQETQYF
TGCGCCAGCAGCCTCCCGGGGGGCCCCCAGGAGACCCAGTACTTC
>TRBV5-5|-|-|TRBJ1-2
CASSDTGHSGYTF
TGTGCCAGCAGCGACACTGGACATTCTGGCTACACCTTC
>TRBV6-5|-|-|TRBJ1-2
CASSYAGGQDYTF
TGTGCCAGCAGTTACGCCGGGGGGCAGGACTACACCTTC
>TRBV4-3|-|TRBD1|TRBJ1-2
CASSQTGGNYGYTF
TGCGCCAGCAGCCAAACAGGGGGGAACTATGGCTACACCTTC
>TRBV7-2|-|-|TRBJ1-5
CASSLTAVGQPQHF
TGTGCCAGCAGCTTAACGGCGGTGGGTCAGCCCCAGCATTTT
>TRBV11-3|-|-|TRBJ2-1
CASSLDDTSRAEQFF
TGTGCCAGCAGCTTAGATGACACCTCACGAGCTGAGCAGTTCTTC
>TRBV4-2|-|TRBD2|TRBJ2-3
CASNRGGTDTQYF
TGTGCCAGCAACCGGGGGGGCACAGATACGCAGTATTTT
>TRBV5-6|-|TRBD2|TRBJ2-2
CASSPGRGAYTGELFF
TGTGCCAGCAGCCCTGGGCGGGGGGCCTACACCGGGGAGCTGTTTTTT
>TRBV19|once|-|TRBJ1-2
CASSIDYRENYGYTF
TGTGCCAGTAGTATAGATTACAGGGAGAACTATGGCTACACCTTC
>TRBV12-3/TRBV12-4|few|-|TRBJ1-2
CASSIGTGDGYTF
TGTGCCAGCAGTATAGGGACGGGGGACGGCTACACCTTC
>TRBV7-2|-|TRBD1|TRBJ2-1
CASSLTGVPIAYNEQFF
TGTGCCAGCAGCCTTACAGGGGTCCCAATCGCCTACAATGAGCAGTTCTTC
>TRBV19|-|TRBD1|TRBJ1-2
CASRDRVFYTF
TGTGCCAGCAGGGACAGGGTCTTTTACACCTTC
>TRBV3-1/TRBV3-2|-|-|TRBJ2-7
CASSQRLSSYEQYF
TGTGCCAGCAGCCAGCGACTAAGCTCCTACGAGCAGTACTTC
>TRBV14|-|-|TRBJ1-2
CASSHSIRGGYGYTF
TGTGCCAGCAGCCACTCGATAAGGGGGGGCTATGGCTACACCTTC
>TRBV19|-|TRBD1|TRBJ1-2
CASSISPGGNYGYTF
TGTGCCAGTAGTATCAGTCCAGGGGGCAACTATGGCTACACCTTC
>TRBV5-6|-|TRBD1|TRBJ2-3
CASSLNLGTGGLYTQYF
TGTGCCAGCAGCTTGAATTTAGGGACAGGGGGCCTGTATACGCAGTATTTT
>TRBV5-6|-|-|TRBJ2-1
CASSLLTGLLTDEQFF
TGTGCCAGCAGCCTGTTGACGGGACTCCTGACGGATGAGCAGTTCTTC
>TRBV3-1/TRBV3-2|once|TRBD2|TRBJ2-5
CASIEAGGRETQYF
TGTGCCAGCATAGAAGCGGGGGGGAGGGAGACCCAGTACTTC
>TRBV5-4|-|TRBD1|TRBJ1-3
CASSKDRGLFGNTIYF
TGTGCCAGCAGCAAAGACAGGGGGCTCTTTGGAAACACCATATATTTT
>TRBV5-1|-|-|TRBJ1-3
CASSLGAEVNTIYF
TGCGCCAGCAGCTTGGGGGCAGAAGTAAACACCATATATTTT